This TCR beta chain was recorded in a study of blood T cell dynamics during melanoma immunotherapy. Study-level information: Patients with metastatic melanoma got pembrolizumab or nivolumab-ipilimumab as first-line care. Study results and caveats: Disease-control patients' PBMC repertoires became either more clonal or more diverse at W3.

This CDR3 is built from 15 residues. Trimming cost V 2 bases and J 0 bases; bases outside gene matches: 0. Germline V CDR1 and CDR2: MRHNA, SNTAGT. As regards this clone: The antigen remains undetermined.

Time point indicated: pre-treatment baseline. Sampling occurred pretreatment (T0) and at week 3 (W3), after cycle one of checkpoint blockade. The method was immunoSEQ multiplex PCR; TCRdb's version includes in-frame clones alone and lacks a portion of them. This sample has more than 10,000 clones, with roughly 86% found just once. J is TRBJ2-3 and V is TRBV6-4, with TRBD2 matching over 9 bases. The sequencing used blood, collected from a patient treated with checkpoint blockade. This sequence originates from a human donor with melanoma. Here the CDR3 DNA reads TGTGCCAGCAGTGACGGGACTAGCAGCACAGATACGCAGTATTTT. This codes for CASSDGTSSTDTQYF.